The 21 T cell receptor beta chains reported below all come from one sample, sequenced in a study of blood T cells in healthy people across ages. With a J-beta primer mix and a sample-barcoded 5' primer, a second PCR ran 7 to 11 cycles. Each CDR3 protein gets one entry after TCRdb re-called the 5' RACE reads with MiXCR. The data hold around 1,700,000 distinct CDR3 sequences, with approximately 28% observed a single time. Sequenced: blood. The receptor set was obtained from a woman aged 25 to 45 in good health.

In this sample, this clonotype turned up a few times. A much larger clone differs from this one at a single base, so this may be a read error. This chain joins TRBV20-1 and TRBJ1-2; a weak D match, TRBD1 (5 bases). The CDR3 consists of 13 residues. The germline CDR1 and CDR2 sequences are DFQATT and SNEGSKA (reference sequence). The V end was cut by 5 bases, the J end by 7 bases, with 17 bases between. The CDR3 protein is CSAVQQRDCGYTF. DNA for the CDR3: TGCAGTGCTGTACAGCAAAGGGACTGTGGCTACACCTTC.

Only a few counts were recorded for this clonotype. The chain joins TRBV12-3 or TRBV12-4 to TRBJ2-3; perhaps TRBD2 as D (5 bases). The CDR3 runs to 14 residues. Trimming stripped 4 bases from V and 6 bases from J, with 14 bases between. Written as DNA, the CDR3 is TGTGCCAGCAGTTCGGACTTCTCTTCTGATACGCAGTATTTT. Translating it yields CASSSDFSSDTQYF.

The rearrangement links TRBV7-6 to TRBJ2-1; a possible D gene is TRBD1 (5 bases). Germline CDR1 and CDR2: SGHVS and FNYEAQ. V lost 6 bases to trimming and J lost 12 bases, with 12 bases between them. The CDR3 consists of 11 residues. The CDR3 DNA reads as TGTGCCAGCAGTTCAGACAGCCCGCAGTTCTTC. Protein sequence: CASSSDSPQFF.

Concerning this clonotype: A read error is possible here, since a much larger clone lies one base away. V and J are TRBV29-1 and TRBJ2-5; unclear D gene. CDR1 is SQVTM, CDR2 ANQGSEA, per germline. The CDR3 extends over 15 amino acids. CDR3 region: CSVEDTALIQGTQYF. The CDR3 DNA is TGCAGCGTTGAAGATACAGCGTTGATCCAAGGGACCCAGTACTTC.

This clonotype was detected ten times or more. J is TRBJ2-1 and V is TRBV4-3; D unclear. Germline loops: CDR1 LGHNA, CDR2 YSLEER. Trimming took off 0 bases at V and 0 bases at J, with 6 bases between the two ends. CDR3 length: 15 amino acids. The CDR3 region is CASSQDRSSYNEQFF. CDR3 sequence (DNA): TGCGCCAGCAGCCAAGATAGAAGCTCCTACAATGAGCAGTTCTTC.

This clonotype has more than one count but fewer than ten. Germline and junction disagree at one end, which may indicate a read error. The rearrangement uses TRBV7-2 and TRBJ2-7; D unclear. The germline CDR1 and CDR2 sequences are SGHTA and FQGNSA. This CDR3 region has 12 residues. In DNA form, the CDR3 reads TGTGCCGGCAGCTTATCATCCTACGAGCAGTACTTC. Its translation: CAGSLSSYEQYF.

The CDR3 nucleotides are TGTGCCACCAGTGACGTCGGGACAGTCCATCACAATGAGCAGTTCTTC. This sequence encodes CATSDVGTVHHNEQFF. This rearrangement joins TRBV24-1 to TRBJ2-1; 7 bases are shared with TRBD1. This CDR3 spans 16 amino acids. The V gene end was trimmed by 4 bases and the J gene end by 5 bases; junction bases not matched to a gene: 10. CDR1 KGHDR and CDR2 SFDVKD come from the germline V gene.

The rearrangement joins TRBV4-3 to TRBJ2-1; 9 positions match TRBD2. Germline values: CDR1 LGHNA, CDR2 YSLEER. V gave up 3 bases and J gave up 8 bases; unmatched junction bases: 11. This CDR3 has 16 amino acids. CDR3 coding DNA: TGCGCCAGCAGCCATGAGGGACTAGCCCCCCAAGATGAGCAGTTCTTC. Encoded protein: CASSHEGLAPQDEQFF.

With regard to this clonotype: A single base separates this from a much larger clone, so it may be a read error. J is TRBJ2-1 and V is TRBV12-3 or TRBV12-4; D may be TRBD2 (6 bases). This CDR3 is 16 amino acids long. Trimming cost V 8 bases and J 9 bases, with 26 bases left between them. The CDR3 spells CASDKEGSMLVIEQFF. CDR3 nucleotides: TGTGCCAGCGACAAGGAGGGCAGCATGCTGGTCATTGAGCAGTTCTTC.

This clonotype was counted between two and nine times. The chain links TRBV6-5 to TRBJ1-2; 11 bases agree with TRBD1. Germline values: CDR1 MNHEY, CDR2 SVGAGI. The CDR3 spans 15 residues. V was clipped by 5 bases and J by 6 bases; unmatched bases: 8. CDR3 loop: CASSTGTGGLHGYTF. As DNA, the CDR3 is TGTGCCAGCAGTACGGGGACAGGGGGATTGCATGGCTACACCTTC.

This chain uses TRBV20-1 with TRBJ2-5, with 7 bases lining up with TRBD2. V gave up 6 bases and J gave up 3 bases; unmatched junction bases: 7. Germline V lookup: CDR1 DFQATT, CDR2 SNEGSKA (reference sequence). This CDR3 spans 13 amino acids. CDR3 protein: CSAGGGSEETQYF. For the CDR3, the DNA is TGCAGTGCGGGGGGGGGATCAGAAGAGACCCAGTACTTC.

This clonotype was seen only a few times. A much larger clone is a single base away; this may be a read error. This chain links TRBV10-3 with TRBJ2-7; TRBD2 is a possible D gene (6 bases). This CDR3 spans 16 amino acids. Trimming took 0 bases from V and 3 from J, leaving 15 bases between them. The germline gives CDR1 ENHRY, CDR2 SYGVKD. CDR3 amino acids: CAISESGGNEGYEQYF. The CDR3 bases are TGTGCCATCAGTGAGTCTGGAGGGAATGAAGGCTACGAGCAGTACTTC.

This clonotype has more than one count but fewer than ten. The V and J genes are TRBV6-2 or TRBV6-3 and TRBJ1-5, with D tentatively TRBD1 (6 bases). The CDR3 extends over 15 amino acids. The V gene lost 2 bases and the J gene lost 6 bases, with 14 bases spanning the gap. CDR1 MNHEY and CDR2 SVGEGT come from the germline V gene. CDR3: CASSYLGDTGQPQHF. The CDR3, as DNA: TGTGCCAGCAGTTACCTGGGGGACACAGGTCAGCCCCAGCATTTT.

This clonotype has only a few counts. The chain links TRBV15 to TRBJ1-1; tentative D call: TRBD1 (5 bases). V shed 1 base and J shed 6 bases, with 15 bases lying between them. Germline loops: CDR1 LNHNV, CDR2 YYDKDF (reference sequence). CDR3 length equals 15 residues. CDR3 sequence reads: CATSRGRDPTPEAFF. DNA for the CDR3: TGTGCCACCAGCAGAGGCAGGGACCCGACACCTGAAGCTTTCTTT.

This clonotype was seen a few times. This chain links TRBV14 with TRBJ2-3, with D maybe TRBD1 (6 bases). The CDR3 contains 15 residues. In germline, CDR1 is SGHDN, CDR2 FVKESK. The V and J ends lost 2 bases and 2 bases respectively, with 11 bases between them. The CDR3 DNA reads as TGTGCCAGCAGCCAAATGGGACACACCACAGATACGCAGTATTTT. Its translation is CASSQMGHTTDTQYF.

This clonotype appeared a few times. The gene calls are TRBV10-3 and TRBJ1-5, with 8 nucleotides matching TRBD1. V dropped 2 bases and J dropped 9; count of bases not matched to a gene: 18. Germline CDR1 reads ENHRY; CDR2 reads SYGVKD. The CDR3 loop spans 18 amino acids. DNA for the CDR3: TGTGCCATCAGTGAGGACGGACAGGGTGGTGTAGGGTGGATGCCCCAGCATTTT. Translation gives CAISEDGQGGVGWMPQHF.

The rearrangement joins TRBV20-1 to TRBJ2-4; 10 nucleotides line up with TRBD2. The J call is in doubt because the DNA end fits TRBJ2-7 better. This CDR3 contains 14 residues. The V gene's germline CDR1 is DFQATT and CDR2 SNEGSKA (reference sequence). The chain's CDR3 is CSATWTSGRYEQYF. Written as DNA, the CDR3 is TGCAGTGCAACGTGGACTAGCGGCAGATACGAGCAGTACTTC.

Only a few counts were recorded for this clonotype. The chain carries TRBV3-1 and TRBJ2-7; 9 bases fit TRBD2. This CDR3 has 16 amino acids. CDR1 is LGHDT, CDR2 YNNKEL, per germline (reference sequence). The V gene end was trimmed by 4 bases and the J gene end by 7 bases; junction bases not matched to a gene: 14. The CDR3 sequence is CASSLGGGASFGEQYF. DNA for the CDR3: TGTGCCAGCAGCCTCGGCGGGGGGGCCTCTTTCGGGGAGCAGTACTTC.

The chain joins TRBV19 to TRBJ2-1; 8 nucleotides match TRBD1. V was clipped by 7 bases and J by 7 bases; unmatched bases: 12. Germline V lookup: CDR1 LNHDA, CDR2 SQIVND (reference sequence). This CDR3 is 15 amino acids long. The CDR3 DNA reads TGTGCCAGTATTAGTTGGGACAGGAGTGAGAATGAGCAGTTCTTC. Its translation: CASISWDRSENEQFF.

This clonotype was observed a few times. J is TRBJ2-5 and V is TRBV7-2, with D hard to call. The CDR3 covers 14 residues. Germline V gene lookup returns CDR1 SGHTA and CDR2 FQGNSA. V lost 5 bases to trimming and J lost 4 bases, with 14 bases between them. The CDR3 here is CASSLQIVRETQYF. DNA of the CDR3: TGTGCCAGCAGCCTCCAAATCGTGCGAGAGACCCAGTACTTC. The variable domain in full, completed from reference TRBV7-2 and TRBJ2-5, reads GAGVSQSPSNKVTEKGKDVELRCDPISGHTALYWYRQSLGQGLEFLIYFQGNSAPDKSGLPSDRFSAERTGGSVSTLTIQRTQQEDSAVYLCASSLQIVRETQYFGPGTRLLVL.

The genes are TRBV20-1 and TRBJ2-7, with D perhaps being TRBD1 or TRBD2 (6 bases each). Germline values: CDR1 DFQATT, CDR2 SNEGSKA (reference sequence). This CDR3 is 14 amino acids long. V dropped 1 base and J dropped 5 bases, with 15 bases sitting between them. CDR3 in amino acids: CSARGSGAYDEQYF. In DNA form, the CDR3 reads TGCAGTGCTAGAGGATCGGGGGCGTACGACGAGCAGTACTTC.